This is a list of T cell receptor beta chains from one sample in a study of shared clonotypes between healthy human individuals. Data came from immunoSEQ multiplex PCR; TCRdb stores just in-frame clones and leaves some out. The sample includes approximately 1.1 million clones, about four fifths of them seen just once. Sequences were obtained from memory CD4+ T cells from PBMCs. These receptor sequences come from a man in his late teens or twenties in good health. Some clones in this sample may be carry-over from other donors' samples. Both conserved end residues are part of each CDR3. D genes are given only for firm matches. Expanded clones are given a class, and other clones once, few, many or no size at all.

D	V	J	size	DNA	CDR3
.	TRBV7-2	TRBJ2-2	.	TGTGCCAGCAGCTTAGCTGGGGGCAGCACCGGGGAGCTGTTTTTT	CASSLAGGSTGELFF
.	TRBV2	TRBJ1-1	.	TGTGCCAGCAGTGAAAGGGTTGGTTACACTGAAGCTTTCTTT	CASSERVGYTEAFF
TRBD1	TRBV7-6	TRBJ1-1	.	TGTGCCAGCAGCCCGGAGGGACAGATGTTCAACACTGAAGCTTTCTTT	CASSPEGQMFNTEAFF
.	TRBV5-1	TRBJ2-2	many	TGCGCCAGCAGCTTGGTCCGGGGGCCGAACACCGGGGAGCTGTTTTTT	CASSLVRGPNTGELFF
TRBD2	TRBV7-2	TRBJ2-3	.	TGTGCCAGCAGCTTGCGGGAGGTCAGGGATACGCAGTATTTT	CASSLREVRDTQYF
TRBD1	TRBV5-5	TRBJ1-5	once	TGTGCCAGCAGCTCTCCGGGACAGGGGGCAGGACAGCCCCAGCATTTT	CASSSPGQGAGQPQHF
TRBD2	TRBV5-1	TRBJ2-2	.	TGCGCCAGCAGCCCGTTCGGGGGGAGCACCGGGGAGCTGTTTTTT	CASSPFGGSTGELFF
.	TRBV1	TRBJ2-7	.	TGCACCAGCAGCAAACCAGGGGCTTCCGGGACAGGGGGTCCCTACGAGCAGTACTTC	CTSSKPGASGTGGPYEQYF
TRBD2	TRBV7-2	TRBJ2-3	.	TGTGCCAGCAGCTTAGTGGGACTAGCGGGGCTCACAGATACGCAGTATTTT	CASSLVGLAGLTDTQYF
TRBD2	TRBV6-1	TRBJ2-5	many	TGTGCCAGCAGTGAACTAGCGGGAGGGCCAGAGACCCAGTACTTC	CASSELAGGPETQYF
.	TRBV19	TRBJ2-4	.	TGTGCCAGTAGCGACCAGCTAGCCAAAAACATTCAGTACTTC	CASSDQLAKNIQYF
TRBD1	TRBV30	TRBJ2-7	once	TGTGCCTGGAGCCTGACAGGGGGCAGCGGTTCCTACGAGCAGTACTTC	CAWSLTGGSGSYEQYF
.	TRBV5-1	TRBJ2-2	.	TGCGCCAGCCGGGGACCCGGTGTAACCGGGGAGCTGTTTTTT	CASRGPGVTGELFF
.	TRBV7-2	TRBJ2-7	.	TGTGCCAGCAGCCCTTACCTCTACGAGCAGTACTTC	CASSPYLYEQYF
.	TRBV21-1	TRBJ2-7	.	TGTGCCAGCTTACAGACCCAACCTTCCTACGAGCAGTACTTC	CASLQTQPSYEQYF
TRBD1	TRBV28	TRBJ1-5	.	TGTGCCAGCAGTTTGTGGGACAGCGGTTGGCATTTT	CASSLWDSGWHF